Shown below are 23 T cell receptor beta chains from a single sample sequenced in a study of T cell repertoires in cytomegalovirus infection. TCRdb reanalysed the reads using MiXCR and keeps one entry per CDR3 protein. The sample yields approximately 190,000 distinct CDR3 sequences, roughly 9% seen once. Source material: PBMCs. These receptors all stem from a human donor in good health (CMV status not recorded). Some clones in this sample may be carry-over from other donors' samples.

This clonotype was counted many times. The J gene is TRBJ1-6, the V gene TRBV7-2; 10 nucleotides match TRBD1. V lost 1 base to trimming and J lost 8 bases; unmatched junction nucleotides: 2. CDR1 is SGHTA and CDR2 is FQGNSA in the germline V gene. The CDR3 runs 15 residues. In DNA, the CDR3 is TGTGCCAGCAGCTTAGGGGACAGGGGCCATTCACCCCTCCACTTT. Translating gives CASSLGDRGHSPLHF.

The table lists this clonotype with many counts. This sequence joins TRBV11-2 and TRBJ1-1; tentative D call: TRBD1 (5 bases). This CDR3 has 14 amino acids. The V end lost 0 bases, the J end lost 3 bases, and 8 bases lay between the germline ends. Germline V gene sequence: CDR1 SGHAT, CDR2 FQNNGV. CDR3 DNA: TGTGCCAGCAGCTTAGATGGGGCTGACACTGAAGCTTTCTTT. Translated, it gives CASSLDGADTEAFF.

The chain links TRBV12-3 or TRBV12-4 to TRBJ2-3; no firm D call. The CDR3 has 18 amino acids. V lost 4 bases and J lost 2, with 22 bases in between. The CDR3 is CASSSTLGSRLTTDTQYF. The CDR3 DNA is TGTGCCAGCAGTTCAACCCTAGGTAGCAGGTTGACCACAGATACGCAGTATTTT.

This clonotype has more than one count but fewer than ten. The chain recombines TRBV27 with TRBJ1-2; tentatively, D is TRBD1 (6 bases). Trimming pared 3 bases from V and 4 bases from J, leaving 21 bases between. CDR3 length: 17 amino acids. Germline CDR1 reads MNHEY; CDR2 reads SMNVEV (reference sequence). The CDR3 bases are TGTGCCAGCAGTTTTGGTGTGGGGGCGGGAGTATTCTATGGCTACACCTTC. This gives the protein CASSFGVGAGVFYGYTF.

This clonotype was seen many times. This sequence joins TRBV7-2 and TRBJ2-5; 9 bases are shared with TRBD2. The CDR3 sequence is 17 residues long. The V gene's germline CDR1 is SGHTA and CDR2 FQGNSA. V lost 4 bases to trimming and J lost 2 bases; unmatched junction nucleotides: 11. DNA of the CDR3: TGTGCCAGCAGCTCCTTCCCGGGACTAGCTGGACAAGAGACCCAGTACTTC. Amino acid sequence: CASSSFPGLAGQETQYF.

There are many counts of this clonotype. V is TRBV4-2 and J is TRBJ2-1; D could derive from TRBD1 or TRBD2 (5 bases each). Germline assignment: CDR1 LGHNA and CDR2 YNFKEQ. The CDR3 extends over 15 amino acids. V was shortened by 0 bases and J by 4 bases, with 10 bases between the two germline ends. The DNA for the CDR3 is TGTGCCAGCAGCCAAGATGGGGGATCGTACAATGAGCAGTTCTTC. Its translation is CASSQDGGSYNEQFF.

This clonotype was detected only a few times. The genes are TRBV12-3 or TRBV12-4 and TRBJ1-5; D is unclear. Trimming shortened V by 2 bases and J by 1 base, and 9 bases separated the two germline ends. This CDR3 region has 15 residues. This CDR3 reads CASSLWGGSNQPQHF. The CDR3 bases are TGTGCCAGCAGTTTATGGGGAGGAAGCAATCAGCCCCAGCATTTT.

There are many counts of this clonotype. The chain employs TRBV28 and TRBJ1-5, with D maybe TRBD1 (6 bases). CDR1 is MDHEN, CDR2 SYDVKM, per germline. Trimming cost V 0 bases and J 6 bases, with 15 bases left between them. The CDR3 runs 16 residues. CDR3 nucleotides: TGTGCCAGCAGTTTATGGGACGGGGGCGGAGGTCAGCCCCAGCATTTT. The encoded protein is CASSLWDGGGGQPQHF. The entire variable domain, with the rest obtained from reference TRBV28 and TRBJ1-5, is as follows: DVKVTQSSRYLVKRTGEKVFLECVQDMDHENMFWYRQDPGLGLRLIYFSYDVKMKEKGDIPEGYSVSREKKERFSLILESASTNQTSMYLCASSLWDGGGGQPQHFGDGTRLSIL.

This clonotype came up many times. V gene TRBV11-1 combines with J gene TRBJ1-1, with D unresolved. Germline-derived CDR1 and CDR2 are SGHAT and FQDESV (reference sequence). Trimming cost V 4 bases and J 3 bases, with 9 bases left between them. The length of the CDR3 is 13 residues. The CDR3 reads CASSWGVDTEAFF. In nucleotides, the CDR3 is TGTGCCAGCAGCTGGGGTGTGGACACTGAAGCTTTCTTT.

This clonotype has at least ten counts. The rearrangement joins TRBV10-1 to TRBJ2-2, with 7 positions matching TRBD1. In germline, CDR1 is WNHNN, CDR2 SYGVQD (reference sequence). This CDR3 comprises 13 residues. CDR3 loop: CVTSRGLDGELFF. The CDR3 DNA reads TGCGTAACCTCGAGGGGGCTGGACGGGGAGCTGTTTTTT.

In this sample, this clonotype turned up many times. The V gene is TRBV7-2, the J gene TRBJ2-1, with 9 bases lining up with TRBD2. J was trimmed by 8 bases and V by 5 bases; bases with no gene match: 13. Germline CDR1 SGHTA, CDR2 FQGNSA. This CDR3 has 16 amino acids. CDR3 in amino acids: CASSRPASGNIDEQFF. CDR3 coding DNA: TGTGCCAGCAGCCGCCCGGCTAGCGGGAATATCGATGAGCAGTTCTTC.

CDR3 amino acids: CSARVSGVPDTQYF. The CDR3 nucleotides are TGCAGTGCTAGAGTTAGCGGGGTCCCAGATACGCAGTATTTT. This chain uses TRBV20-1 with TRBJ2-3; 8 bases agree with TRBD2. J was trimmed by 4 bases and V by 1 base; bases with no gene match: 4. The CDR3 consists of 14 residues. Germline V gene lookup returns CDR1 DFQATT and CDR2 SNEGSKA (reference sequence).

This clonotype was detected ten times or more. This chain links TRBV7-2 with TRBJ2-1; D remains unclear. CDR1 is SGHTA and CDR2 is FQGNSA in the germline V gene. Trimming pared 4 bases from V and 9 bases from J, leaving 10 bases between. The CDR3 runs to 12 residues. CDR3 sequence (DNA): TGTGCCAGCAGCTCCGGTGTTAGTGAGCAGTTCTTC. Translating it yields CASSSGVSEQFF.

This clonotype showed up just a few times. The germline gene is not matched at one end of the junction; a read error may be the cause. This rearrangement joins TRBV5-3 to TRBJ2-5, with D possibly being TRBD2 (6 bases). TRBV5-3 is marked as an open reading frame, function uncertain. The CDR3 has 15 amino acids. In DNA, the CDR3 is TGTGCCAGCAGCTTGGCCGTTCTAGCGACGGAGACCCAGTACTTC. Translating gives CASSLAVLATETQYF.

The chain employs TRBV4-3 and TRBJ1-5; no firm D call. CDR3 length: 13 amino acids. Between the trimmed V and J ends, which lost 2 bases and 3 bases, there was a span of 5 bases. The germline CDR1 and CDR2 sequences are LGHNA and YSLEER. CDR3 loop: CASSQRVNQPQHF. Written as DNA, the CDR3 is TGCGCCAGCAGCCAAAGGGTCAATCAGCCCCAGCATTTT.

This clonotype has ten or more counts. The rearrangement links TRBV27 to TRBJ1-2; 10 bases align to TRBD1. Germline V gene lookup returns CDR1 MNHEY and CDR2 SMNVEV (reference sequence). The length of the CDR3 is 15 residues. The ends lost 5 bases at V and 4 bases at J; junction bases unmatched: 7. DNA of the CDR3: TGTGCCAGCAGTGTGACAGGGGGCCCCCTCTATGGCTACACCTTC. It is translated as CASSVTGGPLYGYTF.

The rearrangement links TRBV29-1 to TRBJ2-2; 7 bases line up with TRBD2. V was pared by 7 bases and J by 3 bases, with 11 bases of the junction left unmatched. Germline V gene sequence: CDR1 SQVTM, CDR2 ANQGSEA. The CDR3 has 15 residues. The CDR3 DNA is TGCAGCGCTCGTGGGGGGGGAGGGCACACCGGGGAGCTGTTTTTT. Protein sequence: CSARGGGGHTGELFF.

Ten or more counts support this clonotype. The chain links TRBV7-2 to TRBJ2-5, with D perhaps matching TRBD1 (5 bases). V was clipped by 1 base and J by 4 bases, with 10 bases between them. The CDR3 has 14 residues. CDR1 and CDR2 (germline): SGHTA, FQGNSA. In nucleotides, the CDR3 is TGTGCCAGCAGCTTAGGATGGGGCACAGAGACCCAGTACTTC. It yields the protein CASSLGWGTETQYF.

This clonotype appeared many times. The chain combines TRBV5-4 with TRBJ2-2; D is uncertain. The germline V and J ends were trimmed by 0 bases and 1 base, with 4 bases remaining between them. The CDR3 has 14 residues. Germline V CDR1 and CDR2: SGHNT, YYREEE (reference sequence). CDR3 nucleotides: TGTGCCAGCAGCTTGGTAGGGAACACCGGGGAGCTGTTTTTT. Its translation: CASSLVGNTGELFF.

This clonotype was detected a few times. The chain recombines TRBV7-6 with TRBJ2-7, with D maybe TRBD2 (6 bases). This CDR3 is 15 amino acids long. From germline, CDR1 is SGHVS and CDR2 FNYEAQ. V lost 5 bases to trimming and J lost 7 bases, with 21 bases between them. The CDR3 DNA sequence: TGTGCCAGCAGCCGCCTAAGCTCTAGCGCGGGGGAGCAGTACTTC. Translated, it gives CASSRLSSSAGEQYF.

In its sample, this clonotype was seen a few times. The chain couples TRBV6-1 to TRBJ2-1; D call uncertain. The CDR3 extends over 14 amino acids. CDR1 and CDR2 from the germline V gene are MNHNS and SASEGT. Trimming shortened V by 3 bases and J by 7 bases, and 13 bases separated the two germline ends. CDR3 nucleotide sequence: TGTGCCAGCAGTGATCCCCCGACGGGTAATGAGCAGTTCTTC. It encodes CASSDPPTGNEQFF.

The chain uses TRBV2 and TRBJ1-2, with D possibly being TRBD1 (5 bases). The germline gives CDR1 SNHLY, CDR2 FYNNEI. Trimming pared 1 base from V and 0 bases from J, leaving 9 bases between. The CDR3 is 15 residues long. The CDR3 DNA reads TGTGCCAGCAGTGAAGGGTCAGGGACTAACTATGGCTACACCTTC. It codes for CASSEGSGTNYGYTF.

This chain uses TRBV20-1 with TRBJ2-7, with TRBD2 matching 9 bases. The CDR3 runs to 13 residues. The trim removed 1 base at V and 2 bases at J, leaving 0 bases unmatched. From germline, CDR1 is DFQATT and CDR2 SNEGSKA (reference sequence). Here the CDR3 reads CSARVAGAYEQYF. Written as DNA, the CDR3 is TGCAGTGCTAGAGTAGCGGGAGCCTACGAGCAGTACTTC.